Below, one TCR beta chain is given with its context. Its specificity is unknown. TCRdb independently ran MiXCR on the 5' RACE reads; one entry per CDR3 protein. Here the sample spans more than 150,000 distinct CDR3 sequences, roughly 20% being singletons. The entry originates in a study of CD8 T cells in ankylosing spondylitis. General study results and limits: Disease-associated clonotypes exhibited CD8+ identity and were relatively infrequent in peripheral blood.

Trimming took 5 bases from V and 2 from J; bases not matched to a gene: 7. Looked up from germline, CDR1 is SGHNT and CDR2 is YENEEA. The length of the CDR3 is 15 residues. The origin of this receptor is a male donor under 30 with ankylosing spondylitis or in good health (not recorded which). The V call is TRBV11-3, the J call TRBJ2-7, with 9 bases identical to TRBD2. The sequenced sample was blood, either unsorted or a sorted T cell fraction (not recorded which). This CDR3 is CASSPASGNPYEQYF. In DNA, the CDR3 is TGTGCCAGCAGCCCAGCTAGCGGGAACCCCTACGAGCAGTACTTC.